The 12 T cell receptor beta chains below all came from one sample that was sequenced in a study of breast tumors, draining lymph nodes, adjacent tissues. TCRdb processed the multiplex PCR reads anew with MiXCR; each CDR3 protein has one entry. The table lists about 230,000 distinct CDR3 sequences, less than 40% of them singletons. Samples came from axillary lymph nodes draining the breast cancer. The sample comprised axillary lymph node tissue. These receptors were taken from a female donor with breast cancer. Some clones in this sample may be carry-over from other donors' samples.

The chain joins TRBV2 to TRBJ2-4; D gene ambiguous. V lost 5 bases and J 3 bases, leaving 5 bases between the germline ends. The CDR3 length is 12 residues. CDR1 SNHLY and CDR2 FYNNEI come from the germline V gene. Here the CDR3 reads CASSFYKNIQYF. As DNA, the CDR3 is TGTGCCAGCAGTTTTTACAAAAACATTCAGTACTTC.

Only one count was recorded for this clonotype. The chain is built from TRBV7-9 and TRBJ1-3, with 8 bases fitting TRBD1. The CDR3 runs 14 residues. After removal of 5 bases from V and 8 bases from J, the junction contained 8 bases not matched to a gene. Germline CDR1 and CDR2: SEHNR and FQNEAQ (reference sequence). For the CDR3, the DNA is TGTGCCAGCAGCCCGGGGGGGACAGGTGACACCATATATTTT. Translation gives CASSPGGTGDTIYF.

This clonotype was seen only a few times. The J gene is TRBJ1-1, the V gene TRBV7-9, with no clear D. The germline gives CDR1 SEHNR, CDR2 FQNEAQ (reference sequence). The CDR3 length is 11 residues. Trimming shortened V by 3 bases and J by 7 bases, and 6 bases separated the two germline ends. CDR3 protein: CASSFSIEAFF. The DNA for the CDR3 is TGTGCCAGCAGCTTCAGTATTGAAGCTTTCTTT.

About this clonotype: A read error may be the cause here, since a much bigger clone is one base away. The chain uses TRBV7-3 and TRBJ1-2, with D perhaps TRBD1 (5 bases). CDR3 length equals 15 residues. The germline V gene encodes CDR1 SGHTA and CDR2 FQGTGA. Written as DNA, the CDR3 is TGTGCCAGCGGCCCAGAACCATCGACAGACTATGGCTACCCCTTC. Translating gives CASGPEPSTDYGYPF.

This clonotype was picked up a small number of times. V gene TRBV7-2 combines with J gene TRBJ1-5, with 8 bases fitting TRBD1. Germline CDR1 reads SGHTA; CDR2 reads FQGNSA. The trim removed 3 bases at V and 7 bases at J, leaving 5 bases unmatched. The length of the CDR3 is 14 residues. CDR3: CASSFQGAGQPQHF. DNA for the CDR3: TGTGCCAGCAGCTTTCAGGGGGCAGGGCAGCCCCAGCATTTT.

This clonotype was detected only once. The genes are TRBV7-2 and TRBJ1-2; 7 bases line up with TRBD1. The CDR3 runs to 12 residues. Germline lookup yields CDR1 SGHTA and CDR2 FQGNSA. Trimming removed 5 bases from V and 8 bases from J; junction bases left unmatched: 5. The CDR3 protein is CASSPDRVGYTF. The DNA of the CDR3 is TGTGCCAGCAGCCCCGACAGGGTGGGCTACACCTTC.

This clonotype has ten or more counts. The gene calls are TRBV2 and TRBJ2-2; D call uncertain. Per germline, CDR1 SNHLY and CDR2 FYNNEI. The CDR3 is 11 amino acids. V was cut by 1 base and J by 8 bases, with 2 bases left in between. CDR3 in amino acids: CASSEGGELFF. The CDR3 region has the DNA TGTGCCAGCAGTGAAGGAGGGGAGCTGTTTTTT.

This clonotype was seen ten or more times. The chain uses TRBV5-8 and TRBJ2-5; weak D call: TRBD2 (6 bases). Trimming stripped 2 bases from V and 2 bases from J, with 10 bases between. The CDR3 consists of 14 residues. The V gene's germline CDR1 is SGHTS and CDR2 YDEGEE. In nucleotides, the CDR3 is TGTGCCAGCAGCTTCGGACTATTACAAGAGACCCAGTACTTC. Translated: CASSFGLLQETQYF.

This clonotype was seen at least ten times. The chain couples TRBV28 to TRBJ2-7; 7 bases align to TRBD1. Germline CDR1 is MDHEN and CDR2 is SYDVKM. The V segment lost 2 bases and the J segment 2 bases; nucleotides outside the gene matches: 9. The CDR3 sequence is 16 residues long. The CDR3 DNA follows: TGTGCCAGCAGTTTAGGTACAGGGGCTGACGCCTACGAGCAGTACTTC. It is translated as CASSLGTGADAYEQYF.

This clonotype occurred once. The junction does not match germline at one end; this may be a read error. This sequence joins TRBV2 and TRBJ1-6; TRBD1 agrees at 7 bases. The germline gives CDR1 SNHLY, CDR2 FYNNEI. CDR3 length equals 17 residues. CDR3 sequence reads: CASSVAGGGSYSSPLHF. The CDR3 DNA is TGTGCCAGCAGTGTCGCAGGGGGGGGCTCCTATAGTTCACCCCTCCACTTT.

This clonotype was counted many times. A much larger clone is a single base away; this may be a read error. This chain links TRBV5-8 with TRBJ1-6, with D unresolved. Germline CDR1 is SGHTS and CDR2 is YDEGEE. This CDR3 comprises 16 residues. The CDR3 nucleotides read TGTGCCAGCAGCTTAAGGCAGCGCCAGACAAATTCACCCCTCCGCTTT. This translates into CASSLRQRQTNSPLRF.

The chain employs TRBV20-1 and TRBJ1-6; D may be TRBD1 (6 bases). With 7 bases removed from V and 11 bases from J, the gap between germline ends came to 21 bases. Looked up from germline, CDR1 is DFQATT and CDR2 is SNEGSKA (reference sequence). The CDR3 has 14 amino acids. Here the CDR3 reads CSVLAGGGNPPLHF. CDR3 bases: TGCAGTGTGCTAGCGGGAGGGGGGAATCCACCCCTCCACTTT.